Listed below are T cell receptor beta chains from one sample, sequenced in a study of blood T cell repertoires in COVID-19. Profiled with immunoSEQ multiplex PCR; TCRdb holds only in-frame clones, not every one. The sample holds about 210,000 clones, approximately 80% seen once. Sequenced: PBMCs or T cells enriched from blood (not recorded which). The receptors come from a woman in her forties or fifties with acute COVID-19. CDR3s include the opening cysteine and the closing phenylalanine or tryptophan. The order of the fields is V gene, CDR3 protein.

TRBV7-2	CASSLVAGAIYGYTF
TRBV6-2/TRBV6-3	CASSYGVGQGIMNTEAFF
TRBV29-1	CSVSGTSGGAYEQYF
TRBV7-2	CASSFEIVNEKLFF
TRBV3-1/TRBV3-2	CASSPPIPREAGQPQHF
TRBV10-3	CAISFSGAERDEQFF
TRBV6-1	CASSETGQGGYTF
TRBV6-5	CASRASTYEQYF
TRBV7-2	CASSPQTGRGEKLFF
TRBV6-5	CAAGRQGMNTEAFF
TRBV7-2	CASSDTGLGETQYF
TRBV11-3	CASSQTSGESGSPLHF
TRBV3-1/TRBV3-2	CASSQGQFGGYTF
TRBV7-2	CASSLDPTQETQYF